This entry features one TCR beta chain sequence. In the source study's methods: Reference gene primers were amplified, and this amplification served to estimate nucleated cell counts. Generated by immunoSEQ multiplex PCR, the TCRdb table keeps only in-frame clones and is missing some. V, J and clone size reflect that table, while D and trimming were determined from the DNA. The table has 250,000 to 350,000 clones, approximately 85% seen once. V lost 0 bases, J lost 7 bases, and 14 bases lay in between. The CDR3 totals 16 residues. The germline V gene encodes CDR1 SGDLS and CDR2 YYNGEE. These data originate in a study of blood T cell repertoires in COVID-19. Study-wide context: Acute and convalescent COVID-19 samples came from the United States, Italy and Spain. T cells, B-cell-depleted T cells, or PBMCs provided the cDNA or gDNA that served as material.

The source material was peripheral blood. The chain carries TRBV9 and TRBJ1-6, with D perhaps matching TRBD1 (6 bases). The sequence was collected from a woman aged 50 to 65 with acute or convalescent COVID-19. This CDR3 is CASSVGEFGTNSPLHF. The CDR3 region has the DNA TGTGCCAGCAGCGTAGGAGAGTTTGGGACAAATTCACCCCTCCACTTT.